One T cell receptor (beta chain) is described in this entry. The data derive from a study of control samples from healthy donors and cancer patients. V dropped 0 bases and J dropped 2; count of bases not matched to a gene: 2. CDR1 and CDR2 from the germline V gene are LNHDA and SQIVND (reference sequence). This CDR3 contains 16 residues. This table comes from immunoSEQ multiplex PCR, and its TCRdb copy is limited to in-frame clones, with some not included. There are 98,000 or so clones in the sample; around three quarters occur only once, and under 12% lies in the top ten. The chain employs TRBV19 and TRBJ2-3, with 10 bases identical to TRBD2. The TCR comes from a woman in her 30s in good health. Sequencing was done on a sample of blood. The CDR3 sequence is CASSIDSGGPTDTQYF. The CDR3, as DNA: TGTGCCAGTAGTATAGATAGCGGGGGGCCCACAGATACGCAGTATTTT.